Listed below are T cell receptor beta chains from one sample, sequenced in a study of cytomegalovirus exposure and HLA in healthy donors. Only in-frame clones appear in the TCRdb table, and some are missing; sequencing was by immunoSEQ multiplex PCR. The profile shows about 160,000 clones, around 63% of them singletons. The specimen sequenced was PBMCs. All receptors derive from a woman younger than 35 in good health and CMV-seropositive. Each CDR3 is given with its conserved first and last residue. D genes are given only for firm matches. Clone sizes are given selectively: once, few, many, or a class where the clone is expanded.

V gene,D gene,clone size,J gene,CDR3 DNA,CDR3 protein
TRBV19,-,-,TRBJ2-1,TGTGCCAGTAGTATTGTCTGGCCCCCCTACAATGAGCAGTTCTTC,CASSIVWPPYNEQFF
TRBV30,TRBD2,-,TRBJ2-7,TGTGCCTGGACCTCTGCCCCGGGACTAGCCTACGAGCAGTACTTC,CAWTSAPGLAYEQYF
TRBV10-3,TRBD1,-,TRBJ2-7,TGTGCCATCAGTGAGTCGGGACAGGAGAGTACCTACGAGCAGTACTTC,CAISESGQESTYEQYF
TRBV7-9,TRBD1,-,TRBJ1-2,TGTGCCAGCAGCTTAGACAGGGGGGGGCCCCTCTTC,CASSLDRGGPLF
TRBV14,-,-,TRBJ1-2,TGTGCCAGCAGCCAAGTTACAGGGTTCGGCTACACCTTC,CASSQVTGFGYTF
TRBV6-5,-,few,TRBJ1-2,TGTGCCAGCAGTACAAACGTGGATGGCTACACCTTC,CASSTNVDGYTF
TRBV7-9,TRBD1,-,TRBJ2-5,TGTGCCAGCAGCTTAACGGGACAGGGGGCGAGGGTAGAGACCCAGTACTTC,CASSLTGQGARVETQYF
TRBV4-1,TRBD1,-,TRBJ1-2,TGCGCCAGCAGCCAGATATTGGGACAGGGGGCTCTCGGCTACACCTTC,CASSQILGQGALGYTF
TRBV10-3,-,-,TRBJ1-2,TGTGCCATCAGTGAGTCGGTCCCCACCACGGTTGCCTATGGCTACACCTTC,CAISESVPTTVAYGYTF
TRBV14,TRBD1,-,TRBJ2-1,TGTGCCAGCAGCCAAGATGTTCAGGGGGCGATCAACAACAATGAGCAGTTCTTC,CASSQDVQGAINNNEQFF
TRBV2,-,-,TRBJ2-4,TGTGCCGGTAGTCGAGACAGGTCAACCAAAAACATTCAGTACTTC,CAGSRDRSTKNIQYF
TRBV15,TRBD1,few,TRBJ1-5,TGTGCCACCAGCAGAGACCAATTTACAGGGGATAGCAATCAGCCCCAGCATTTT,CATSRDQFTGDSNQPQHF
TRBV30,-,-,TRBJ1-5,TGTGCCTGGAGTGGTCACAGTCCCAATCAGCCCCAGCATTTT,CAWSGHSPNQPQHF
TRBV14,TRBD2,-,TRBJ2-1,TGTGCCAGCAGCCTGACTAGCGGGACGGTATACAATGAGCAGTTCTTC,CASSLTSGTVYNEQFF
TRBV7-2,TRBD2,-,TRBJ2-3,TGTGCCAGCAGCTTAGCCGGACTAGACACAGATACGCAGTATTTT,CASSLAGLDTDTQYF
TRBV6-5,TRBD1,-,TRBJ1-2,TGTGCCAGCAGTTCCCCTGCTACAGGGGAAAGGGATGGCTACACCTTC,CASSSPATGERDGYTF
TRBV30,-,few,TRBJ2-7,TGTGCCTGGAACAGGGTCTTCTCCTACGAGCAGTACTTC,CAWNRVFSYEQYF
TRBV6-8,-,-,TRBJ2-7,TGTGCCAGCAGTTCAATCAGGGGATTGCCCCCCGTACCGTTCTCCTACGAGCAGTACTTC,CASSSIRGLPPVPFSYEQYF
TRBV4-3,-,-,TRBJ2-1,TGCGCCAGCAGCCAAGATGAGGTGTCCTACAATGAGCAGTTCTTC,CASSQDEVSYNEQFF
TRBV18,-,-,TRBJ1-2,TGTGCCAGCTCATATGTGGCGGGGGTCGAGGGCTACACCTTC,CASSYVAGVEGYTF
TRBV27,TRBD1,-,TRBJ1-4,TGTGCCAGCAGACCAACAGGGGGCCTGCTGGGGGGACTGTTTTTT,CASRPTGGLLGGLFF
TRBV10-3,-,few,TRBJ2-7,TGTGCCAGCCGAACATTGACCAGGGGCTTTGGGGAGCAGTACTTC,CASRTLTRGFGEQYF
TRBV5-1,-,-,TRBJ1-4,TGCGCCAGCAGCTTGGGTAGTGGTGAAAAACTGTTTTTT,CASSLGSGEKLFF
TRBV4-1,TRBD1,-,TRBJ2-7,TGCGCCAGCAGCCCATCCGCCGGGACAGGAGTGTCGGTTGAACAGTACTTC,CASSPSAGTGVSVEQYF
TRBV29-1,-,once,TRBJ1-1,TGCAGCGTTGAACAAGGTACAGCTAAAGCTTTCTTT,CSVEQGTAKAFF
TRBV5-1,-,-,TRBJ1-1,TGCGCCAGCAGCCTACGTGCAGGGGAGAACACTGAAGCTTTCTTT,CASSLRAGENTEAFF
TRBV29-1,TRBD1,-,TRBJ2-5,TGCAGCGTCCTAGGGACAGGAGGGAGTTCAGGGCAGTACTTC,CSVLGTGGSSGQYF
TRBV10-3,TRBD2,-,TRBJ2-3,TGTGCCTATAAAGCGGGGCAGGGAGGCACAGATACGCAGTATTTT,CAYKAGQGGTDTQYF
TRBV7-2,-,-,TRBJ2-2,TGTGCCAGCAGCTTTGCGGGGGCCACCACCGGGGAGCTGTTTTTT,CASSFAGATTGELFF
TRBV6-6,-,-,TRBJ1-5,TGTGCCAGCAGTTACTCGGGAGGGGGGGATCAGCCCCAGCATTTT,CASSYSGGGDQPQHF
TRBV27,TRBD2,-,TRBJ2-3,TGTGCCAGCAGTTTTGGATTAGCGGGAGCAGATACGCAGTATTTT,CASSFGLAGADTQYF
TRBV6-6,-,once,TRBJ1-6,TGTGCCAGCAGTACCTATCCGGTCGAGGGTGCCCTCCACTTT,CASSTYPVEGALHF
TRBV5-1,TRBD2,few,TRBJ2-5,TGCGCCAGCAGCCGGCGGCTAGCGGGAGGCCCGTACCAAGAGACCCAGTACTTC,CASSRRLAGGPYQETQYF
TRBV28,TRBD1,-,TRBJ2-7,TGTGCCAGCAGCTCCGGGACAGGAGTTGGTTTTGGGTACTTC,CASSSGTGVGFGYF
TRBV9,TRBD1,-,TRBJ1-2,TGTGCCAGCAGCAGAGACAGGGATAACTATGGCTACACCTTC,CASSRDRDNYGYTF
TRBV30,TRBD2,-,TRBJ2-5,TGTGCCTGGAATGCGGGGGGCCAAGAGACCCAGTACTTC,CAWNAGGQETQYF
TRBV5-1,-,-,TRBJ2-3,TGCGCCAGCAGCAACGGACAATCCACAGATACGCAGTATTTT,CASSNGQSTDTQYF
TRBV27,TRBD1,-,TRBJ1-1,TGTGCCAGCAGTGAATGGACAGGGCAAGAAGCTTTCTTT,CASSEWTGQEAFF
TRBV5-1,-,few,TRBJ1-6,TGCGCCAGCACCACCCAAGGGGGTTCACCCCTCCACTTT,CASTTQGGSPLHF
TRBV2,TRBD2,-,TRBJ2-3,TGTGCCAGCAGCCGGACCCCGGGACTAGCGGGTCAGTTAGAACCAGATACGCAGTATTTT,CASSRTPGLAGQLEPDTQYF
TRBV28,TRBD1,-,TRBJ1-2,TGTGCCAGCAGATCAAGCACCTTGACAGGGCCCGGATTGTATGGCTACACCTTC,CASRSSTLTGPGLYGYTF
TRBV5-6,-,-,TRBJ1-4,TGTGCCAGCAGCTTGTCCGGGTCGGGTGAAAAACTGTTTTTT,CASSLSGSGEKLFF
TRBV4-2,-,-,TRBJ2-6,TGTGCCAGCACGGAGGTCGATACTGGGGCCAACGTCCTGACTTTC,CASTEVDTGANVLTF
TRBV7-9,TRBD1,-,TRBJ1-1,TGTGCCAGCAGCTTTCCTCGGGACAGGGTCATATTGAACACTGAAGCTTTCTTT,CASSFPRDRVILNTEAFF
TRBV4-1,-,few,TRBJ2-3,TGCGCCAGCAGCCAAGGAGCCGATCCGCAGTATTTT,CASSQGADPQYF
TRBV5-1,-,-,TRBJ2-7,TGCGCCAGCACCCTCTCCTACGAGCAGTACTTC,CASTLSYEQYF
TRBV15,-,once,TRBJ1-2,TGTGCCGCCAGCAGAGATACAGGGAAGGGCTATGGCTACACCTTC,CAASRDTGKGYGYTF
TRBV5-1,-,few,TRBJ1-1,TGCGCCAGCAGCTTCGGACAGACGAACACTGAAGCTTTCTTT,CASSFGQTNTEAFF
TRBV7-8,-,few,TRBJ2-3,TGTGCCAGCAGCTTATTTGACTCCCGGGATACGCAGTATTTT,CASSLFDSRDTQYF
TRBV30,-,-,TRBJ1-4,TGTGCCTGGAGCCGAACCCTGTACGCACGGGGGGAACTGTTTTTT,CAWSRTLYARGELFF
TRBV27,TRBD2,-,TRBJ2-1,TGTGCCAGCAGTTTATCCAGCGGGGGCGAGAATGAGCAGTTCTTC,CASSLSSGGENEQFF
TRBV4-1,-,-,TRBJ2-3,TGCGCCAGCAGCCAAGATTCGGGGTTAGCAGATACGCAGTATTTT,CASSQDSGLADTQYF
TRBV13,TRBD1,-,TRBJ1-1,TGTGCCAGCAGCGAGAAACAGGGGTTGTTCACTGAAGCTTTCTTT,CASSEKQGLFTEAFF